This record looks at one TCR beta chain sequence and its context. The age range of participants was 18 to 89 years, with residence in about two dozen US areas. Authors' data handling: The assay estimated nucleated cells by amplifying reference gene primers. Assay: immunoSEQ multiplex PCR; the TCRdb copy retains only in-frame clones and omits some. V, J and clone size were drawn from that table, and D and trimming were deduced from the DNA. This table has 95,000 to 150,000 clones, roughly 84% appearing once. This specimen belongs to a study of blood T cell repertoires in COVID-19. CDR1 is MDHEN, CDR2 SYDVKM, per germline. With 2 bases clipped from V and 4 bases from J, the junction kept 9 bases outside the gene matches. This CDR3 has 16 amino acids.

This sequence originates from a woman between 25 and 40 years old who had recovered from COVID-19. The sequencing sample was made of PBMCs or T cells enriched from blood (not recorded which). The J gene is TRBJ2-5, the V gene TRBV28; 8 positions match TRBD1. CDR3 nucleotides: TGTGCCAGCAGTTTAATTGCAGGGGGCGGACGAGAGACCCAGTACTTC. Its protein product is CASSLIAGGGRETQYF.